Described below is a single T cell receptor beta chain sequence and its context. The PCR used 60 Vbeta and 13 Jbeta primers. The data were produced by immunoSEQ multiplex PCR, yet TCRdb's version contains in-frame clones alone and is incomplete. The sample shows 100,000 to 130,000 clones, under 80% of them seen only once. The data belong to a study of cytomegalovirus exposure and HLA in healthy donors. This sequence was found in a woman aged 40 to 55 in good health and CMV-seropositive. Sequenced input: PBMCs.

As DNA, the CDR3 is TGTGCCAGCAGCTTCCTACAGGGCGGACTCAATTCACCCCTCCACTTT. As protein: CASSFLQGGLNSPLHF. V is TRBV7-2 and J is TRBJ1-6; a possible D gene is TRBD1 (6 bases). V lost 3 bases and J lost 7, with 16 bases in between. This CDR3 region has 16 residues. Germline CDR1 is SGHTA and CDR2 is FQGNSA. Looking up the rest from reference TRBV7-2 and TRBJ1-6 gives the full variable domain: GAGVSQSPSNKVTEKGKDVELRCDPISGHTALYWYRQSLGQGLEFLIYFQGNSAPDKSGLPSDRFSAERTGGSVSTLTIQRTQQEDSAVYLCASSFLQGGLNSPLHFGNGTRLTVT.